This TCR beta chain was documented in a study of T-cell reconstitution after alpha-beta-depleted transplantation in children (dated by TCRdb to 2016 to 2018). Concerning the study at large: Using TCR repertoire profiling, the study followed T-cell immune reconstitution in a quantitative way in children after TCRalphabeta/CD19-depleted allogeneic hematopoietic cell transplantation.

This clonotype was detected a few times. Its antigen is unknown. Base quality data are lacking; no much larger clone is found one base away. Library generation was performed with PCR. These reads were obtained on an Illumina HiSeq 2500. TCR libraries were prepared with molecular barcoding, using unique molecular identifiers to normalize TCRbeta repertoire quantification. TCRdb applied fastp at Q25 and MiXCR to the public reads, then kept only in-frame beta chains. Each record represents a unique CDR3 protein, reported with the most common genes and DNA among its rows. Counted in this sample were 300,000 to 400,000 distinct CDR3 sequences; 20% to 30% of them appeared once. The ten largest clones add up to approximately 11% of the sample. The CDR3, from cysteine to phenylalanine, totals 17 residues. Only the CDR3 region is kept as DNA, spanning 51 bases read in frame from base 1. According to the germline V gene, CDR1 reads SGHRS and CDR2 reads YFSETQ. Relative to germline, V is missing 0 bases and J is missing 6 bases, with 8 bases of the junction outside any gene match.

On the study overall, not on this receptor specifically: About two months after transplant, the apparently early recovery of alphabetaT-cell counts reportedly depended on just several hundred clones that had expanded rapidly and came from non-depleted graft cells. Hyperexpanded clone frequencies declined over subsequent months; after one year, T-cell counts and TCRbeta diversity were mostly attributed to newly produced T cells. In some patients, the high TCRbeta diversity seen at day 60 was put down to recipient T cells and intrathymic progenitors that had survived conditioning.

The meaning of the sample's treatment or condition label: allogeneic hematopoietic cell transplantation with graft depleted of TCRalphabeta T cells and CD19 B cells. TCRalphabeta/CD19-depleted allogeneic hematopoietic cell grafts were given to the transplant recipients, all of whom were children. The V gene is TRBV5-1 and the J gene is TRBJ1-6; 8 central nucleotides agree with TRBD1. The source of this sequence is a male patient younger than 18 who had a stem cell transplant for acute lymphoblastic leukemia, so the T cells may come from the graft donor. Source: PBMCs, mostly from graft donor cells, taken 180 days after TCRalphabeta/CD19-depleted stem cell transplant. The bases are TGCGCCAGCAGCTTGGGGGACTGGACAGGGCTTAATTCACCCCTCCACTTT. This encodes CASSLGDWTGLNSPLHF.